This paragraph covers one T cell receptor beta chain sequence. Its antigen remains unidentified. These data belong to a study of OX40 agonist ivuxolimab in advanced cancers. At the level of the study: Treatment received earlier with anti-PD-1, anti-PD-L1 or anti-CTLA-4 agents was allowed, and more than 35% had some.

CDR3 size: 13 residues. The germline V gene has CDR1 SNHLY and CDR2 FYNNEI. V was trimmed by 5 bases and J by 5 bases, leaving 12 bases between them. TCRdb keeps only in-frame clones here, not all; method: immunoSEQ multiplex PCR. The table has approximately 73,000 clones, around nine tenths seen once. Study conclusions and caveats: Researchers did not establish what antigens the expanded peripheral T cells target. Doses of 0.1 to 3.0 mg/kg were accompanied by clonal expansion of CD4+ and CD8+ blood T cells by week 6.

Researchers took blood at baseline, on cycle 4 day 1, and on cycle 7 day 1. J is TRBJ1-2 and V is TRBV2, with D possibly matching TRBD1 (6 bases). The TCR sequence derives from an adult with an advanced solid tumor such as melanoma, head and neck, liver or kidney cancer. This material consisted of CD4+ or CD8+ T cells sorted from blood, taken in a trial of the OX40 agonist ivuxolimab. The CDR3 protein is CASSPGDEYGYTF. CDR3 sequence (DNA): TGTGCCAGCAGTCCAGGGGATGAGTATGGCTACACCTTC.